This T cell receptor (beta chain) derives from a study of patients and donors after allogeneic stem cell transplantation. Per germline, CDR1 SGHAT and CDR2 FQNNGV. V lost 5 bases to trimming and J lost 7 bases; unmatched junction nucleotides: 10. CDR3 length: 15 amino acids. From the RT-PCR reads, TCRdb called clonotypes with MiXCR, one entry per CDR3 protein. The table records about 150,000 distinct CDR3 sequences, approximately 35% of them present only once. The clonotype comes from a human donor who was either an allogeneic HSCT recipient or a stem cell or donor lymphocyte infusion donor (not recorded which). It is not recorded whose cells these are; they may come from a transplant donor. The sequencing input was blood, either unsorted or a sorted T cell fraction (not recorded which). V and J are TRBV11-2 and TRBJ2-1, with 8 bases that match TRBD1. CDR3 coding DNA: TGTGCCAGCAGCCCACAATGGACAGGGTTAAATGAGCAGTTCTTC. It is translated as CASSPQWTGLNEQFF.